This T cell receptor (beta chain) appears in the sequencing data of a study of blood T cell repertoires in COVID-19. Study-wide context: Sources were T cells, B-cell-depleted T cells, or PBMCs; the material itself was cDNA or gDNA.

The CDR3 spans 15 residues. Trimming cost V 2 bases and J 7 bases; bases outside gene matches: 3. The V gene's germline CDR1 is MDHEN and CDR2 SYDVKM. Study processing details: Reference gene primer amplification gave estimated nucleated cell counts. Sequencing was performed with immunoSEQ multiplex PCR; in TCRdb, only in-frame clones are kept and a portion is missing. V, J and clone size derive from that table, while D and trimming were established from the DNA sequence. The table lists around 120,000 clones, around 90% of them singletons. This sequence was found in a human donor in a cohort sampled during active COVID-19. Material: peripheral blood. The chain recombines TRBV28 with TRBJ2-1; 12 bases map to TRBD2. CDR3 residues: CASSLRTSGINEQFF. The CDR3, as DNA: TGTGCCAGCAGTTTACGGACTAGCGGGATTAATGAGCAGTTCTTC.